These 29 T cell receptor beta chains share one sample of origin, sequenced in a study of blood T cell repertoires in COVID-19. Profiled with immunoSEQ multiplex PCR; TCRdb holds only in-frame clones, not every one. This sample has 150,000 to 200,000 clones, with roughly four fifths found just once. Sequencing was done on a sample of peripheral blood. The origin of the receptors is a woman aged 65 to 85 with COVID-19, enrolled during active disease.

The chain recombines TRBV7-9 with TRBJ2-4; 11 bases fit TRBD2. V shed 1 base and J 8 bases; nucleotides not matched to a gene: 16. Germline V lookup: CDR1 SEHNR, CDR2 FQNEAQ (reference sequence). This CDR3 contains 19 residues. CDR3 sequence reads: CASSLGLAGGPGLSHIQYF. The DNA for the CDR3 is TGTGCCAGCAGCTTAGGTCTAGCGGGAGGCCCCGGGTTGTCGCACATTCAGTACTTC. Full variable domain (outside the CDR3, taken from reference TRBV7-9 and TRBJ2-4): DTGVSQNPRHKITKRGQNVTFRCDPISEHNRLYWYRQTLGQGPEFLTYFQNEAQLEKSRLLSDRFSAERPKGSFSTLEIQRTEQGDSAMYLCASSLGLAGGPGLSHIQYFGAGTRLSVL.

The chain couples TRBV3-1 (or the pseudogene TRBV3-2) to TRBJ2-1; D is perhaps TRBD1 (5 bases). Trimming left V 2 bases short and J 4 bases short, with 12 bases between. The CDR3 loop spans 15 amino acids. Looked up from germline, CDR1 is LGHDT and CDR2 is YNNKEL (reference sequence). The CDR3 DNA reads TGTGCCAGCAGCCAACGTCTAGGGGTTTACAATGAGCAGTTCTTC. It is translated as CASSQRLGVYNEQFF.

In its sample, this clone was seen a few times. This chain connects TRBV3-1 (or the pseudogene TRBV3-2) to TRBJ1-1; maybe TRBD1 (5 bases). CDR3 length: 14 residues. Germline CDR1 and CDR2: LGHDT and YNNKEL (reference sequence). The V gene lost 6 bases and the J gene lost 2 bases, with 13 bases spanning the gap. The CDR3 loop is CASRRRDSNTEAFF. CDR3 DNA sequence: TGTGCCAGCAGAAGAAGAGACAGCAACACTGAAGCTTTCTTT.

The rearrangement links TRBV19 to TRBJ2-1; tentative D call: TRBD2 (6 bases). Trimming stripped 7 bases from V and 6 bases from J, with 19 bases between. The germline V gene encodes CDR1 LNHDA and CDR2 SQIVND (reference sequence). The CDR3 covers 15 residues. CDR3 in DNA: TGTGCCAGTACTCCGGAGGGAAGGGATTTCAATGAGCAGTTCTTC. It encodes CASTPEGRDFNEQFF.

The J gene is TRBJ1-2, the V gene TRBV3-1 (or the pseudogene TRBV3-2), with D unclear. The V end lost 4 bases, the J end lost 7 bases, and 10 bases lay between the germline ends. The CDR3 sequence is 12 residues long. Germline CDR1 LGHDT, CDR2 YNNKEL (reference sequence). The CDR3 sequence is CASSLPRGGYTF. The CDR3 DNA follows: TGTGCCAGCAGCCTCCCTCGGGGTGGCTACACCTTC.

The chain uses TRBV5-6 and TRBJ1-1; D gene ambiguous. V was trimmed by 1 base and J by 1 base, leaving 11 bases between them. Germline assignment: CDR1 SGHDT and CDR2 YYEEEE. The CDR3 is 15 residues long. This chain's CDR3 is CASSLILGGNTEAFF. Written as DNA, the CDR3 is TGTGCCAGCAGCTTGATCCTTGGAGGGAACACTGAAGCTTTCTTT.

V is TRBV9 and J is TRBJ1-3; D not certain. Germline values: CDR1 SGDLS, CDR2 YYNGEE. Trimming took 4 bases from V and 1 from J, leaving 15 bases between them. The CDR3 loop spans 16 amino acids. Here the CDR3 DNA reads TGTGCCAGCAGCCAACTAAGGGCGGGTTCTGGAAACACCATATATTTT. Translation: CASSQLRAGSGNTIYF.

The gene calls are TRBV29-1 and TRBJ2-1, with 7 bases identical to TRBD2. Germline CDR1 and CDR2: SQVTM and ANQGSEA. The CDR3 consists of 15 residues. J lost 4 bases, V lost 6 bases, and 12 bases had no gene match. CDR3 nucleotides: TGCAGCGTCGCCAAGGAGCGGGGAGATTACAATGAGCAGTTCTTC. It encodes CSVAKERGDYNEQFF.

The chain links TRBV19 to TRBJ2-3, with 8 bases identical to TRBD2. V shed 5 bases and J 1 base; nucleotides not matched to a gene: 8. The CDR3 is made up of 16 amino acids. The germline gives CDR1 LNHDA, CDR2 SQIVND (reference sequence). CDR3 in DNA: TGTGCCAGTAGTGCCCTGACTAGCGTTGGCACAGATACGCAGTATTTT. This sequence encodes CASSALTSVGTDTQYF.

This clone appeared a few times. The V and J genes are TRBV2 and TRBJ1-5; TRBD1 matches 10 bases. CDR3 length: 15 residues. Trimming removed 4 bases from V and 4 bases from J; junction bases left unmatched: 4. Germline V gene sequence: CDR1 SNHLY, CDR2 FYNNEI. The CDR3 sequence: CASSVSGQGNQPQHF. The CDR3 nucleotides read TGTGCCAGCAGTGTTTCGGGACAGGGGAATCAGCCCCAGCATTTT.

The rearrangement joins TRBV6-6 to TRBJ2-5; D perhaps matches TRBD2 (6 bases). The CDR3 extends over 15 amino acids. Per the germline V gene, CDR1 is MNHNY and CDR2 is SVGAGI (reference sequence). Trimming took off 5 bases at V and 4 bases at J, with 17 bases between the two ends. CDR3: CASSLGPGRGETQYF. For the CDR3, the DNA is TGTGCCAGCAGTCTCGGGCCCGGGAGAGGAGAGACCCAGTACTTC.

CDR3 bases: TGTGCCAGCAGCTTACAACCAGGGGAAAACATTCAGTACTTC. It encodes CASSLQPGENIQYF. The chain uses TRBV7-3 and TRBJ2-4; D might be TRBD1 (6 bases). V lost 2 bases to trimming and J lost 5 bases, with 10 bases between them. CDR1 is SGHTA and CDR2 is FQGTGA in the germline V gene. The CDR3 spans 14 residues.

Turning to this clone: Other DNA sequences from this sample encode an identical CDR3 as well. The rearrangement joins TRBV7-6 to TRBJ1-1; D not certain. Deletions cut 5 bases from V and 0 bases from J, with 13 bases between. The CDR3 length is 15 residues. Germline V lookup: CDR1 SGHVS, CDR2 FNYEAQ. CDR3 sequence: CASSLLTELNTEAFF. The CDR3 region has the DNA TGTGCCAGCAGCCTTCTCACGGAGCTGAACACTGAAGCTTTCTTT.

The chain is built from TRBV24-1 and TRBJ2-7; the D gene is possibly TRBD1 (6 bases). This CDR3 spans 12 amino acids. With 5 bases removed from V and 6 bases from J, the gap between germline ends came to 10 bases. Germline V lookup: CDR1 KGHDR, CDR2 SFDVKD. CDR3 DNA sequence: TGTGCCACCAGTGCCACAGGGCTCGAGCAGTACTTC. It is translated as CATSATGLEQYF.

The V gene is TRBV9, the J gene TRBJ1-1; 7 nucleotides line up with TRBD1. Per the germline V gene, CDR1 is SGDLS and CDR2 is YYNGEE. The CDR3 length is 14 residues. Trimming at V came to 4 bases and at J to 6 bases, leaving 9 bases not matched to a gene. CDR3 sequence: CASSPGQARAEAFF. The CDR3 DNA reads TGTGCCAGCAGCCCTGGACAGGCTCGCGCTGAAGCTTTCTTT. The full variable domain, completed using reference TRBV9 and TRBJ1-1, is DSGVTQTPKHLITATGQRVTLRCSPRSGDLSVYWYQQSLDQGLQFLIQYYNGEERAKGNILERFSAQQFPDLHSELNLSSLELGDSALYFCASSPGQARAEAFFGQGTRLTVV.

This clone was found a few times. The chain uses TRBV28 and TRBJ1-2, with D possibly being TRBD1 (5 bases). Germline CDR1 MDHEN, CDR2 SYDVKM. V dropped 8 bases and J dropped 2 bases, with 15 bases sitting between them. This CDR3 is built from 14 residues. The CDR3 region is CASVPGLTNYGYTF. The DNA of the CDR3 is TGTGCCAGCGTACCGGGACTGACGAACTATGGCTACACCTTC.

This clone came up once. This chain links TRBV5-1 with TRBJ2-2; 8 bases are shared with TRBD1. The CDR3 spans 17 residues. The junction had 11 bases not matched to a gene; V was cut back by 3 bases and J by 4 bases. Germline-derived CDR1 and CDR2 are SGHRS and YFSETQ. CDR3 sequence (DNA): TGCGCCAGCAGCTCAGGACAGGGCGGGACATTCACCGGGGAGCTGTTTTTT. It yields the protein CASSSGQGGTFTGELFF.

The V gene is TRBV7-9, the J gene TRBJ2-6, with 7 bases aligning to TRBD1. The V and J ends lost 2 bases and 1 base, in that order; junction bases with no gene match: 2. CDR1 is SEHNR, CDR2 FQNEAQ, per germline (reference sequence). This CDR3 region has 16 residues. The CDR3 is CASSLYRGSGANVLTF. The CDR3 nucleotides read TGTGCCAGCAGCTTATACAGGGGATCTGGGGCCAACGTCCTGACTTTC.

This clone was seen more than once but under ten times. The chain carries TRBV9 and TRBJ1-1; D not resolved. CDR3 size: 14 residues. Germline CDR1 reads SGDLS; CDR2 reads YYNGEE. The V end was cut by 0 bases, the J end by 1 base, with 7 bases between. The CDR3 DNA reads TGTGCCAGCAGCGTAGTAAGCGGGAACACTGAAGCTTTCTTT. It yields the protein CASSVVSGNTEAFF.

The chain is built from TRBV7-9 and TRBJ1-1; D remains unclear. Trimming left V 0 bases short and J 1 base short, with 9 bases between. Germline-derived CDR1 and CDR2 are SEHNR and FQNEAQ (reference sequence). This CDR3 contains 15 residues. Written as DNA, the CDR3 is TGTGCCAGCAGCTTAGCTTCGTCGTGGAACACTGAAGCTTTCTTT. It encodes CASSLASSWNTEAFF.

This rearrangement joins TRBV6-2 or TRBV6-3 to TRBJ2-1; TRBD2 matches at 10 bases. Germline V lookup: CDR1 MNHEY, CDR2 SVGEGT. The trim removed 5 bases at V and 0 bases at J, leaving 13 bases unmatched. This CDR3 has 19 residues. The CDR3 protein is CASSPVGLAGGSSYNEQFF. Written as DNA, the CDR3 is TGTGCCAGCAGTCCCGTGGGGTTAGCGGGAGGCAGCTCCTACAATGAGCAGTTCTTC.

This chain links TRBV6-4 with TRBJ2-7; possible D gene TRBD2, 5 bases. Germline loops: CDR1 MRHNA, CDR2 SNTAGT. The V and J ends lost 8 bases and 1 base respectively, with 15 bases between them. The CDR3 length is 14 residues. The CDR3 coding sequence is TGTGCCAGCGGAGGAGCGCTACCATCCTACGAGCAGTACTTC. It encodes CASGGALPSYEQYF.

The rearrangement uses TRBV9 and TRBJ1-2; unclear D gene. V lost 2 bases and J 6 bases, leaving 17 bases between the germline ends. The CDR3 is made up of 15 amino acids. Germline V gene lookup returns CDR1 SGDLS and CDR2 YYNGEE. CDR3 sequence reads: CASSVSPGSANGYTF. CDR3 sequence (DNA): TGTGCCAGCAGCGTGAGCCCCGGGAGTGCAAATGGCTACACCTTC.

The rearrangement links TRBV9 to TRBJ1-2; D is perhaps TRBD1 (6 bases). V lost 4 bases, J lost 4 bases, and 11 bases lay in between. Germline V gene lookup returns CDR1 SGDLS and CDR2 YYNGEE. The CDR3 loop spans 13 amino acids. CDR3 nucleotide sequence: TGTGCCAGCAGCCAACAGGGATCCTATGGCTACACCTTC. This encodes CASSQQGSYGYTF.

This rearrangement joins TRBV5-1 to TRBJ1-5; possible D gene TRBD1, 6 bases. CDR1 is SGHRS and CDR2 is YFSETQ in the germline V gene. CDR3 length equals 15 residues. With 0 bases removed from V and 3 bases from J, the gap between germline ends came to 10 bases. This CDR3 is CASSLAGAPNQPQHF. DNA for the CDR3: TGCGCCAGCAGCTTGGCAGGGGCACCCAATCAGCCCCAGCATTTT.

The chain employs TRBV7-2 and TRBJ2-1, with TRBD2 as a possible D gene (5 bases). The CDR3 has 15 residues. Trimming left V 7 bases short and J 4 bases short, with 17 bases between. CDR1 and CDR2 (germline): SGHTA, FQGNSA. The CDR3 reads CASTPAGGGYNEQFF. The CDR3 nucleotides read TGTGCCAGCACCCCGGCAGGAGGAGGTTACAATGAGCAGTTCTTC. Supplemented by reference TRBV7-2 and TRBJ2-1, the full variable domain reads GAGVSQSPSNKVTEKGKDVELRCDPISGHTALYWYRQSLGQGLEFLIYFQGNSAPDKSGLPSDRFSAERTGGSVSTLTIQRTQQEDSAVYLCASTPAGGGYNEQFFGPGTRLTVL.

The chain has TRBV6-1 and TRBJ2-1; TRBD2 matches 10 bases. CDR3 size: 16 residues. V was clipped by 4 bases and J by 0 bases; unmatched bases: 3. The V gene's germline CDR1 is MNHNS and CDR2 SASEGT. The CDR3 bases are TGTGCCAGCAGTGCCTCTAGCGGGAGCTCCTACAATGAGCAGTTCTTC. It yields the protein CASSASSGSSYNEQFF.

The chain uses TRBV19 and TRBJ1-1; no definite D call. V was trimmed by 0 bases and J by 1 base, leaving 9 bases between them. Germline V gene lookup returns CDR1 LNHDA and CDR2 SQIVND (reference sequence). CDR3 length equals 15 residues. The CDR3 region is CASSIEGKGNTEAFF. In nucleotides, the CDR3 is TGTGCCAGTAGTATAGAGGGCAAAGGGAACACTGAAGCTTTCTTT.

The CDR3 here is CASSTQGETQYF. In DNA, the CDR3 is TGCGCCAGCAGCACACAGGGAGAGACCCAGTACTTC. V gene TRBV5-1 combines with J gene TRBJ2-5, with D perhaps matching TRBD1 (6 bases). Deletions cut 4 bases from V and 4 bases from J, with 8 bases between. This CDR3 is 12 amino acids long. Germline values: CDR1 SGHRS, CDR2 YFSETQ.